This T cell receptor beta chain was identified during a study of T cells expressing NK-cell markers. In the study overall: It was sorted CD3+CD56-NKG2C+, CD3+CD56+NKG2C- and CD3+CD56+NKG2C+ T cells that provided the TCR beta repertoires.

A word on this clonotype: Its target is not known.

From germline, CDR1 is LGHNT and CDR2 FRNRAP. The CDR3 runs to 15 residues. General study results and limits: For a few donors, these clonotypes were likewise the leading ones in the CD3+CD56-NKG2C+ fraction.

Making the TCR beta cDNA relied on 5'RACE template switching with UMIs. Following a re-call of the 5' RACE reads, TCRdb has one entry per CDR3 protein and lacks DNA. Its clone listing holds about 400,000 distinct CDR3 sequences. The chain links TRBV12-5 to TRBJ1-2; with no DNA, the TCRdb D assignment of TRBD1 cannot be verified. Material: blood T cells: a sorted CD56 or NKG2C T cell subset, CD4+ or CD8+ T cells, or bulk PBMC T cells (not recorded which). This sequence originates from a woman aged 45-60 years in good health. CDR3 amino acids: CASGPPGGPFEGYTF.